This T cell receptor beta chain was sequenced for a study of OX40 agonist ivuxolimab in advanced cancers. In the study overall: Participants, roughly 80% male, averaged roughly 55 years of age, ranging from roughly 20 to 80.

Profiling relied on immunoSEQ multiplex PCR, and the TCRdb table lists in-frame clones only, not all of them. The sample consists of over 65,000 clones, approximately 89% of them appearing once. Sequences were derived from CD4+ or CD8+ T cells sorted from blood, sampled in a trial of the OX40 agonist ivuxolimab. This receptor was taken from an adult with an advanced solid tumor such as melanoma, head and neck, liver or kidney cancer.

In nucleotides, the CDR3 is TGTGCCAGCAGTTACGGGACGGCGGGGGAAGCTTTCTTT. It codes for CASSYGTAGEAFF. The chain couples TRBV6-5 to TRBJ1-1, with D perhaps TRBD1 (5 bases). The CDR3 loop spans 13 amino acids. Looked up from germline, CDR1 is MNHEY and CDR2 is SVGAGI. V lost 2 bases and J 8 bases, leaving 12 bases between the germline ends.